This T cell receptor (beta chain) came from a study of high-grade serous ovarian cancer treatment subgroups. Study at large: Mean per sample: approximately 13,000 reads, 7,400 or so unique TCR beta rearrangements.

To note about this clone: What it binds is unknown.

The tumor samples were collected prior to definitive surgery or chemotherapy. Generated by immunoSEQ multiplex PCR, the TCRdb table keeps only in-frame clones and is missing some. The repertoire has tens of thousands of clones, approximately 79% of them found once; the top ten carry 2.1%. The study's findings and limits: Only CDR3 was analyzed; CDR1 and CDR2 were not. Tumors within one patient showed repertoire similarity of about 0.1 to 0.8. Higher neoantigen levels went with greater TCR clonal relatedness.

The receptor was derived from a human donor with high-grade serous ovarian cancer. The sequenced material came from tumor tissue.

CDR3 loop: CASSMLASTGEGHEQFF. For the CDR3, the DNA is TGTGCCAGTAGTATGCTGGCGTCAACGGGAGAGGGGCATGAGCAGTTCTTC. The chain couples TRBV19 to TRBJ2-1; tentatively, D is TRBD2 (6 bases). This CDR3 has 17 residues. Germline-derived CDR1 and CDR2 are LNHDA and SQIVND (reference sequence). Trimming cost V 3 bases and J 8 bases, with 23 bases left between them.